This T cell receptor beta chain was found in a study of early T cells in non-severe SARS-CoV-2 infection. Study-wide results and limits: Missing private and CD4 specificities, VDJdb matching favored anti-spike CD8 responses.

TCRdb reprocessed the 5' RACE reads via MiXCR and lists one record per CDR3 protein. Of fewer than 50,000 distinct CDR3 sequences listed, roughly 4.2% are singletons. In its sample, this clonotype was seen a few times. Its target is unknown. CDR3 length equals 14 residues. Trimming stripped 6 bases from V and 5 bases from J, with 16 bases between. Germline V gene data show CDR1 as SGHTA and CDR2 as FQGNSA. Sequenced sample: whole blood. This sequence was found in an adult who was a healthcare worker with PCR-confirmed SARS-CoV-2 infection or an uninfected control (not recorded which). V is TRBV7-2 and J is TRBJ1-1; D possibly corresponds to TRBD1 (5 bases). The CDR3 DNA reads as TGTGCCAGCAGATGGCAGGGAGGGGAAACTGAAGCTTTCTTT. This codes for CASRWQGGETEAFF. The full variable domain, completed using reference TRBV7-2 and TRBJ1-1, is GAGVSQSPSNKVTEKGKDVELRCDPISGHTALYWYRQSLGQGLEFLIYFQGNSAPDKSGLPSDRFSAERTGGSVSTLTIQRTQQEDSAVYLCASRWQGGETEAFFGQGTRLTVV.